This TCR beta chain comes out of a study of T cells after yellow fever vaccination. Each CDR3 protein is one row after TCRdb ran MiXCR on the 5' RACE reads. Altogether roughly 96,000 distinct CDR3 sequences are present, roughly 9% being singletons, with the ten largest covering approximately 15%. V was pared by 9 bases and J by 4 bases, with 15 bases between. CDR3 size: 14 residues. The V and J genes are TRBV12-3 or TRBV12-4 and TRBJ1-4; D not certain. This clonotype was sampled from a man aged 18 to 30 who received the YFV17D yellow fever vaccine. Sequencing was performed on CD8+ T cells not binding an NS4B(214-222) dextramer, sorted from PBMCs, taken roughly 15 days after the first yellow fever vaccination. As DNA, the CDR3 is TGTGCCAGTTCTATCGGGCTACTTAATGAAAAACTGTTTTTT. It specifies CASSIGLLNEKLFF.